This T cell receptor (beta chain) was observed in a study of cytomegalovirus exposure and HLA in healthy donors. This CDR3 has 16 amino acids. Trimming removed 4 bases from V and 2 bases from J; junction bases left unmatched: 8. Germline CDR1 and CDR2: SNHLY and FYNNEI. A multiplex PCR was run with 60 Vbeta primers and 13 Jbeta primers. The table came from immunoSEQ multiplex PCR; TCRdb's copy has only in-frame clones and leaves some out. The sample has about 140,000 clones, roughly 78% seen once. This receptor was obtained from a man under 40 in good health. The sample taken for sequencing was PBMCs. The chain is built from TRBV2 and TRBJ2-3; 8 nucleotides line up with TRBD2. CDR3 sequence: CASSAILAEDTDTQYF. CDR3 in DNA: TGTGCCAGCAGTGCCATACTAGCGGAGGACACAGATACGCAGTATTTT.